This T cell receptor beta chain came from a study of blood T cell repertoires in COVID-19. Using immunoSEQ multiplex PCR, the repertoire was profiled, and TCRdb retains in-frame clones only, with some absent. The profile shows over 150,000 clones, around nine tenths of them singletons. Germline CDR1 SQVTM, CDR2 ANQGSEA. This CDR3 region has 12 residues. V and J are TRBV29-1 and TRBJ1-3; 9 nucleotides line up with TRBD1. The source material was peripheral blood. The TCR sequence derives from a woman aged 70-85 years with COVID-19, enrolled during active disease. The CDR3 DNA is TGCATAGGGACAGGGCCTGGAAACACCATATATTTT. This encodes CIGTGPGNTIYF. Together with reference TRBV29-1 and TRBJ1-3, the CDR3 gives the full variable domain: SAVISQKPSRDICQRGTSLTIQCQVDSQVTMMFWYRQQPGQSLTLIATANQGSEATYESGFVIDKFPISRPNLTFSTLTVSNMSPEDSSIYLCIGTGPGNTIYFGEGSWLTVV.